Many counts were recorded for the clone carrying this T cell receptor beta chain. Its antigen is currently unknown. Between the trimmed V and J ends, which lost 4 bases and 3 bases, there was a span of 4 bases. CDR1 and CDR2 from the germline V gene are SEHNR and FQNEAQ (reference sequence). The CDR3 runs to 12 residues. Full-length variable regions came from constant-region reverse primers plus semi-nested Nested Universal Primer A PCR. MiXCR was run by TCRdb on the 5' RACE reads, yielding one entry per CDR3 protein. The data show roughly 64,000 distinct CDR3 sequences, less than 25% seen once. General study points: Greatest tumor Treg TCR overlap was with tumor naive CD4+ cells. Tumor memory CD4+ T cell TCR gene usage was found to cluster with blood and lymph node memory CD4+ cells and with lymph node naive CD4+ cells.

Memory CD4+ cells were defined as CD4+CD45RO+CD25-. The source material was memory CD4+ T cells sorted from a lymph node. The subset: memory CD4+ T cells, CD4+CD45RO+CD25-. The chain couples TRBV7-9 to TRBJ1-5; D is unclear. The TCR originated in a female donor with breast cancer. The CDR3 region is CASSSNNQPQHF. The CDR3 DNA reads as TGTGCCAGCAGCTCGAACAATCAGCCCCAGCATTTT. Full variable domain (remainder filled in from reference TRBV7-9 and TRBJ1-5): DTGVSQNPRHKITKRGQNVTFRCDPISEHNRLYWYRQTLGQGPEFLTYFQNEAQLEKSRLLSDRFSAERPKGSFSTLEIQRTEQGDSAMYLCASSSNNQPQHFGDGTRLSIL.